The 6 T cell receptor beta chains presented below share a single source sample, sequenced in a study of blood T cell repertoires in COVID-19. Method: immunoSEQ multiplex PCR; TCRdb's copy keeps in-frame clones and lacks some. There are fewer than 60,000 clones in the sample; around nine tenths occur only once, and about 6.8% lies in the top ten. Sequencing was done on a sample of peripheral blood. The source is a woman aged 55-70 years with COVID-19, enrolled during active disease.

This clone appeared once. This chain links TRBV5-5 with TRBJ2-7; 12 bases are shared with TRBD1. This CDR3 has 15 amino acids. The V gene's germline CDR1 is SGHKS and CDR2 YYEKEE (reference sequence). Trimming cost V 4 bases and J 6 bases; bases outside gene matches: 8. The CDR3 loop is CASSVRDRGLVEQYF. The CDR3 region has the DNA TGTGCCAGCAGCGTCCGGGACAGGGGGCTGGTCGAGCAGTACTTC. Using reference TRBV5-5 and TRBJ2-7 for the parts outside the CDR3, the full variable domain is DAGVTQSPTHLIKTRGQQVTLRCSPISGHKSVSWYQQVLGQGPQFIFQYYEKEERGRGNFPDRFSARQFPNYSSELNVNALLLGDSALYLCASSVRDRGLVEQYFGPGTRLTVT.

The chain has TRBV5-1 and TRBJ1-5, with D possibly TRBD1 on 6 matching bases. Germline loops: CDR1 SGHRS, CDR2 YFSETQ. This CDR3 has 14 amino acids. V was clipped by 0 bases and J by 9 bases, with 13 bases between them. The CDR3 is CASSLEAGARPQHF. The CDR3 DNA is TGCGCCAGCAGCTTGGAGGCGGGGGCGAGGCCCCAGCATTTT.

The V gene is TRBV5-1, the J gene TRBJ2-5; tentative D call: TRBD2 (6 bases). The ends were cut back, 5 bases at V and 4 bases at J, with 15 bases in the middle. The CDR3 totals 14 residues. Germline values: CDR1 SGHRS, CDR2 YFSETQ. CDR3: CASRLGPRGETQYF. CDR3 sequence (DNA): TGCGCCAGCAGGCTCGGCCCGCGGGGAGAGACCCAGTACTTC.

This clone has just one count. The chain combines TRBV10-2 with TRBJ2-3; D remains ambiguous. Germline V gene data show CDR1 as WSHSY and CDR2 as SAAADI. The V end was cut by 3 bases, the J end by 5 bases, with 6 bases between. The CDR3 has 12 residues. For the CDR3, the DNA is TGCGCCAGCAGTGACCCCCGAGATACGCAGTATTTT. Translated: CASSDPRDTQYF.

Only a few counts were recorded for this clone. CDR3: CASSEWGGSSYEQYF. The CDR3 region has the DNA TGTGCCAGCAGTGAATGGGGGGGCAGCTCCTACGAGCAGTACTTC. This chain connects TRBV25-1 to TRBJ2-7, with D perhaps matching TRBD2 (7 bases). Per the germline V gene, CDR1 is MGHDK and CDR2 is SYGVNS. This CDR3 comprises 15 residues. V was trimmed by 1 base and J by 0 bases, leaving 10 bases between them.

The chain has TRBV13 and TRBJ2-2, with D possibly TRBD1 on 6 matching bases. The CDR3 loop spans 18 amino acids. Germline lookup yields CDR1 PRHDT and CDR2 FYEKMQ (reference sequence). V was cut by 5 bases and J by 1 base, with 20 bases left in between. CDR3: CASSPDGTLSENTGELFF. The CDR3 DNA is TGTGCCAGCAGCCCCGACGGGACACTCAGTGAGAACACCGGGGAGCTGTTTTTT. The variable domain in full, completed from reference TRBV13 and TRBJ2-2, reads AAGVIQSPRHLIKEKRETATLKCYPIPRHDTVYWYQQGPGQDPQFLISFYEKMQSDKGSIPDRFSAQQFSDYHSELNMSSLELGDSALYFCASSPDGTLSENTGELFFGEGSRLTVL.